This T cell receptor (beta chain) was found in a study of blood T cell repertoires in COVID-19. This CDR3 is built from 14 residues. CDR1 KGHDR and CDR2 SFDVKD come from the germline V gene. V lost 7 bases and J lost 7, with 15 bases in between. The protocol was immunoSEQ multiplex PCR, while the TCRdb copy is restricted to in-frame clones and leaves out a portion. The table lists 150,000 to 200,000 clones, around nine tenths of them singletons. The rearrangement uses TRBV24-1 and TRBJ2-2; the D gene is possibly TRBD1 (5 bases). The TCR comes from a man aged 65 to 79 with acute or convalescent COVID-19. What was sequenced was peripheral blood. The CDR3 DNA reads TGTGCCACCAGCGACAGTTCAGCTATCGGGGAGCTGTTTTTT. This codes for CATSDSSAIGELFF.